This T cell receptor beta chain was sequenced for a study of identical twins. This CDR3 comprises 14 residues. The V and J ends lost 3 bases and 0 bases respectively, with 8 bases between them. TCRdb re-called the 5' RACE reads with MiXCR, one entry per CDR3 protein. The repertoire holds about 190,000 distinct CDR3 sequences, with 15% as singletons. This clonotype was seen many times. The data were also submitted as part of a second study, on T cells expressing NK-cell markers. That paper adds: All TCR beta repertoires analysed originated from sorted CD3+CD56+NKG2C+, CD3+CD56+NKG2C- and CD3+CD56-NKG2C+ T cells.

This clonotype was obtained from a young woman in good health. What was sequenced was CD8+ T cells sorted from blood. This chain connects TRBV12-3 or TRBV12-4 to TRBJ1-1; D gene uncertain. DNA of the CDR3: TGTGCCAGCAGTTTCGGTGGGGTGAACACTGAAGCTTTCTTT. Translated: CASSFGGVNTEAFF.